This entry features one T cell receptor beta chain sequence. Antigen: not known. The CDR3 extends over 17 amino acids. The V and J ends lost 6 bases and 0 bases respectively, with 18 bases between them. According to the study, genomic DNA was the template for TCR beta VDJ and CDR3 profiling. TCRdb analysed the reads with MiXCR anew, one entry per CDR3 protein. This table has 100,000 to 150,000 distinct CDR3 sequences, approximately 36% appearing once. The sample is drawn from a study of CD8+CD57+ T cells in acquired aplastic anemia. Study-wide points: The CD8+ Simpson's diversity of patients and controls was not significantly different. Overlapping CD8+ CDR3 repertoires of patients and controls contained around 31 shared sequences.

CD8+CD57+ cell expansion had been shown by flow cytometry in patients chosen for sequencing. Each patient gave a blood sample that was collected before any therapy had been received. The sequencing sample was made of sorted CD4+, CD8+, or CD8+CD57+ T cells (not recorded which) from PBMCs. The rearrangement joins TRBV12-3 or TRBV12-4 to TRBJ2-1, with D perhaps TRBD2 (5 bases). The receptor was isolated from a human donor with aplastic anemia. In nucleotides, the CDR3 is TGTGCCAGCAGGGAGAGTTTTTCGGACTCCTCCTACAATGAGCAGTTCTTC. Translated, it gives CASRESFSDSSYNEQFF.